This TCR beta chain was obtained from a study of beta chain features in type 1 diabetes. This clone was counted between two and nine times. Its antigen is currently unknown. Distinct nucleotide sequences in the sample also encode this CDR3. Expressed TCRB transcripts got sequenced, as all isolated RNA was reverse transcribed. Using immunoSEQ multiplex PCR, the repertoire was profiled, and TCRdb retains in-frame clones only, with some absent. The sample lists 300,000 to 400,000 clones; approximately 12% were seen once. Study-level findings and limits: Type 1 diabetes patients had moderately but significantly shorter TCRB CDR3s in all four CD4+ subsets. Sequencing from cDNA could over-represent high-TCR-expressing cells.

CDR3 length: 13 amino acids. V gave up 2 bases and J gave up 5 bases, with 10 bases separating them. CDR1 and CDR2 from the germline V gene are SGHRS and YFSETQ. The sequencing sample was made of naive CD4+ T cells from blood. The rearrangement uses TRBV5-1 and TRBJ2-5, with a possible D match to TRBD1 (5 bases). The TCR comes from a woman under 30 with type 1 diabetes. The CDR3 bases are TGCGCCAGCAGCTTCCAGGGCGAGGAGACCCAGTACTTC. Protein: CASSFQGEETQYF.